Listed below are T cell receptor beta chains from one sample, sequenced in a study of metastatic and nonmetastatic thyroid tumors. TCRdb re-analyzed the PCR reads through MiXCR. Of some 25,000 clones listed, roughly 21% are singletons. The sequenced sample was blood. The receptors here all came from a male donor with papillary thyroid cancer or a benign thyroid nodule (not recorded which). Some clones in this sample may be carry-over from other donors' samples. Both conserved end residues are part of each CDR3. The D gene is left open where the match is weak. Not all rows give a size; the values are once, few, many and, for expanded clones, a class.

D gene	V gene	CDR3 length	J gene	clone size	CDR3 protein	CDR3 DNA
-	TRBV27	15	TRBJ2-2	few	CAGSFDHSYTGELFF	TGTGCCGGCAGTTTTGATCATAGCTACACCGGGGAGCTGTTTTTT
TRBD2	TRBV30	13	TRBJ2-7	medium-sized	CAWGSGSDYEQYF	TGTGCCTGGGGTAGCGGGAGTGATTACGAGCAGTACTTC
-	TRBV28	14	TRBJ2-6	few	CASKEISGANVLTF	TGTGCCAGCAAGGAGATCTCTGGGGCCAACGTCCTGACTTTC
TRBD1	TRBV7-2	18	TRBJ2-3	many	CASSSGTGGIGGSDTQYF	TGTGCCAGCAGCTCCGGGACAGGGGGCATAGGGGGGTCAGATACGCAGTATTTT
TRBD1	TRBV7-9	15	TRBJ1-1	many	CASSGGQRMNTEAFF	TGTGCCAGCAGCGGGGGACAGCGCATGAACACTGAAGCTTTCTTT
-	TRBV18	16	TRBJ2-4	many	CASSPVRILAKNIQYF	TGTGCCAGCTCACCAGTCCGCATTTTAGCCAAAAACATTCAGTACTTC
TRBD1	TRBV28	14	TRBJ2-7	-	CASRGIQGMGEHYF	TGTGCCAGCAGGGGAATACAGGGGATGGGCGAGCATTACTTC
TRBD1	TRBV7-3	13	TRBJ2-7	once	CASSRDRGDEQYF	TGTGCCAGCAGCCGGGACAGGGGGGACGAGCAGTACTTC
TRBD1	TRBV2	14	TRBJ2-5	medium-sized	CASSQGQGAETQYF	TGTGCCAGCAGTCAGGGACAGGGGGCCGAGACCCAGTACTTC
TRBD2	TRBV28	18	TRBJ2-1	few	CASSHWGSGMCSYNEQFF	TGTGCCAGCAGCCATTGGGGGAGCGGGATGTGCTCCTACAATGAGCAGTTCTTC
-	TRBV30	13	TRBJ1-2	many	CAWSPQGRYGYTF	TGTGCCTGGAGTCCTCAGGGGAGATATGGCTACACCTTC
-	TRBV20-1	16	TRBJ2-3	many	CSAAPRTQITTDTQYF	TGCAGTGCAGCCCCTCGGACCCAAATAACCACAGATACGCAGTATTTT
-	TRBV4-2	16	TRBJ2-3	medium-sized	CASSLSGGSATDTQYF	TGTGCCAGCAGCCTATCTGGGGGTAGCGCCACAGATACGCAGTATTTT
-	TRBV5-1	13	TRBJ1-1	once	CASSPDANTESFF	TGCGCCAGCAGCCCCGACGCGAACACTGAATCTTTCTTT
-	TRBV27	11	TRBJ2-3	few	CASSLGDTQYF	TGTGCCAGCAGTTTGGGGGATACGCAGTATTTT
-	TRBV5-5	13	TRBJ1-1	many	CASSRTVGSEAFF	TGTGCCAGCAGCCGTACAGTGGGGTCTGAAGCTTTCTTT
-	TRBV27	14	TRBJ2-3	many	CASLPTGSTDTQYF	TGTGCCAGCCTGCCAACGGGGTCCACAGATACGCAGTATTTT
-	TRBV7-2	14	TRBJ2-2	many	CASSLDWGTGELFF	TGTGCCAGCAGCTTAGATTGGGGGACCGGGGAGCTGTTTTTT
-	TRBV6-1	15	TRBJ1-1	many	CASSEDSVMNTEAFF	TGTGCCAGCAGTGAAGACAGTGTAATGAACACTGAAGCTTTCTTT
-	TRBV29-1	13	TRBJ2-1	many	CSVELATGNEQFF	TGCAGCGTTGAATTGGCCACCGGCAATGAGCAGTTCTTC
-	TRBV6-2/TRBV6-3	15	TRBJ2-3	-	CASIPSRRETDTQYF	TGTGCCAGCATACCCAGCCGGAGGGAGACAGATACGCAGTATTTT
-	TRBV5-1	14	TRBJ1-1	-	CASSRSGGNNEAFF	TGCGCCAGCAGCAGGTCTGGAGGTAACAATGAAGCTTTCTTT
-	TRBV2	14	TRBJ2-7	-	CASRRVPPFGEQYF	TGTGCCAGCAGGAGAGTCCCCCCTTTTGGCGAGCAGTACTTC
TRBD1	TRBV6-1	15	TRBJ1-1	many	CASKGGDRLNTEAFF	TGTGCCAGCAAAGGAGGGGACAGATTGAACACTGAAGCTTTCTTT
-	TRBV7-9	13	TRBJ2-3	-	CASSLGGTDTQYF	TGTGCCAGCAGCTTAGGCGGCACAGATACGCAGTATTTT
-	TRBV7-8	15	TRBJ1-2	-	CASSSDAGFHYGYTF	TGTGCCAGCAGCAGCGATGCAGGGTTTCACTATGGCTACACCTTC
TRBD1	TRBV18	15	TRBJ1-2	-	CASSPPWTGLYGYTF	TGTGCCAGCTCACCCCCCTGGACAGGTCTCTATGGCTACACCTTC
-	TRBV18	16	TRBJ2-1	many	CASSQAQGIRYNEQFF	TGTGCCAGCTCACAGGCCCAGGGGATAAGGTACAATGAGCAGTTCTTC
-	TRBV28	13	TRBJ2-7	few	CASSPTLNYEQYF	TGTGCCAGCAGCCCAACATTAAACTACGAGCAGTACTTC
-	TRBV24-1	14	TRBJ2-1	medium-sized	CATSAAGWGNEQFF	TGTGCCACCAGTGCGGCAGGCTGGGGGAATGAGCAGTTCTTC
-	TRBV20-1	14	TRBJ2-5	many	CSARGGEPQETQYF	TGCAGTGCTAGAGGAGGAGAGCCCCAAGAGACCCAGTACTTC
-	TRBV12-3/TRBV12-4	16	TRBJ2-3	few	CASIPSGRALADTQYF	TGTGCCAGCATACCCAGCGGTAGGGCCTTGGCAGATACGCAGTATTTT